This T cell receptor beta chain was identified during a study of immune evolution from preneoplasia to lung adenocarcinoma. On the study more broadly: HLA loss of heterozygosity: over 5.5% AIS, roughly 15% MIA, about 30% ADC, none AAH.

Overall study findings and caveats: Normal lung had highest clonality; later lesions appeared denser, more diverse.

The V gene's germline CDR1 is SGHNT and CDR2 YENEEA. V gave up 3 bases and J gave up 4 bases, with 7 bases separating them. The CDR3 totals 13 residues. Sequencing was performed with immunoSEQ multiplex PCR; in TCRdb, only in-frame clones are kept and a portion is missing. The repertoire has roughly 4,000 clones, 80% to 90% of them found once; the top ten carry 3.9%. This clone was detected once. Antigen specificity is unknown. Patient tissue came from resections in Japan or China, 2014–2017. H&E slides confirmed each diagnosis, reviewed by two pathologists independently. This receptor was identified in a donor at least 70 years old with lung adenocarcinoma. Sequencing input: FFPE minimally invasive lung adenocarcinoma tissue. This chain joins TRBV11-3 and TRBJ1-5, with D tentatively TRBD1 (5 bases). CDR3 coding DNA: TGTGCCAGCAGCTTGGGACTAAATCAGCCCCAGCATTTT. Translation gives CASSLGLNQPQHF.